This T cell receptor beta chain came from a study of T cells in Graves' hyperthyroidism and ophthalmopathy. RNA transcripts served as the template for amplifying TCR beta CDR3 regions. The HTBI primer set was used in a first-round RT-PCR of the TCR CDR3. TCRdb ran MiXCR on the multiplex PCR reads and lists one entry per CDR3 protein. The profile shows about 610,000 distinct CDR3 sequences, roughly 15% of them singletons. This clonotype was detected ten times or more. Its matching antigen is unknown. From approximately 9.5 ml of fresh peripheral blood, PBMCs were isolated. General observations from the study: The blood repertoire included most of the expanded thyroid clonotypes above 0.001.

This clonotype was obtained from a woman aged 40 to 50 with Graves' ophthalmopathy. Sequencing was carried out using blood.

Here the CDR3 DNA reads TGTGCCAGCAGCGTGGGGACAGGGTCCCAGCCCCAGCATTTT. As protein: CASSVGTGSQPQHF. The chain uses TRBV9 and TRBJ1-5; 9 nucleotides line up with TRBD1. The CDR3 extends over 14 amino acids. The V gene's germline CDR1 is SGDLS and CDR2 YYNGEE. The V gene end was trimmed by 2 bases and the J gene end by 7 bases; junction bases not matched to a gene: 4.